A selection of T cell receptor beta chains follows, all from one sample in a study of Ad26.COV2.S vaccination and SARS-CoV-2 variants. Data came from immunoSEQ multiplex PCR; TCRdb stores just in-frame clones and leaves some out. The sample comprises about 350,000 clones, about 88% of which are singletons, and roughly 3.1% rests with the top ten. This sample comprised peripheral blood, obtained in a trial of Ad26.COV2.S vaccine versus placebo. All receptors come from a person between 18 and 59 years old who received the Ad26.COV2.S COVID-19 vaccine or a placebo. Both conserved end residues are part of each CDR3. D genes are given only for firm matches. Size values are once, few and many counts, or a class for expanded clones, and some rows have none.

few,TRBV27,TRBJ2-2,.,CASRHTGELFF,TGTGCCAGCAGACATACCGGGGAGCTGTTTTTT
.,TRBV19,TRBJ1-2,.,CASSSRVNYGYTF,TGTGCCAGTAGTTCCCGGGTAAACTATGGCTACACCTTC
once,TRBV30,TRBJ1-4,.,CAWRAFNEKLFF,TGTGCCTGGCGGGCCTTCAATGAAAAACTGTTTTTT
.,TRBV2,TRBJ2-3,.,CASSEAGGQVDTQYF,TGTGCCAGCAGTGAAGCGGGGGGGCAGGTAGATACGCAGTATTTT
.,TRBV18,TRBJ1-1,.,CASSPQYNTEAFF,TGTGCCAGCTCACCGCAGTACAACACTGAAGCTTTCTTT
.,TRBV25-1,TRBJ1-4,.,CASSDSRQKEKLFF,TGTGCCAGCAGTGATTCCAGACAGAAGGAAAAACTGTTTTTT
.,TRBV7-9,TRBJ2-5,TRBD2,CASSPGLTGGETQYF,TGTGCCAGCAGCCCCGGTTTGACGGGGGGGGAGACCCAGTACTTC
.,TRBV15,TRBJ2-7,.,CATSRDRSEQYF,TGTGCCACCAGCAGAGATCGATCCGAGCAGTACTTC
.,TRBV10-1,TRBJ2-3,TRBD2,CASSEASGSPTDTQYF,TGCGCCAGCAGTGAGGCTAGCGGGAGCCCCACAGATACGCAGTATTTT
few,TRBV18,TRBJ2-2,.,CASSPYSGRTGELFF,TGTGCCAGCTCCCCTTACTCGGGGCGGACCGGGGAGCTGTTTTTT
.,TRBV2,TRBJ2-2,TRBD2,CASSGRTSANTGELFF,TGTGCCAGCAGTGGCCGGACTAGCGCGAACACCGGGGAGCTGTTTTTT
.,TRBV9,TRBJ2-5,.,CASSVGSLQETQYF,TGTGCCAGCAGCGTAGGGTCGCTTCAAGAGACCCAGTACTTC
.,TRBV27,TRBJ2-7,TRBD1,CASSPRTGGAYEQYF,TGTGCCAGCAGTCCACGGACAGGGGGAGCCTACGAGCAGTACTTC
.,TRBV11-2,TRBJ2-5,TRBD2,CASSLDHLRLAGGGKTQYF,TGTGCCAGCAGCTTAGATCACCTACGACTAGCGGGGGGCGGAAAGACCCAGTACTTC
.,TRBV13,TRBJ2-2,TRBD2,CASSYRLAGRDPGELFF,TGTGCCAGCAGCTACAGACTAGCGGGAAGGGACCCCGGGGAGCTGTTTTTT
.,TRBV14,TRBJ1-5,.,CASSQGHNQPQHF,TGTGCCAGCAGCCAAGGACATAATCAGCCCCAGCATTTT
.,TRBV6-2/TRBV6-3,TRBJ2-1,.,CASSTAVQGRSEQFF,TGTGCCAGCAGTACGGCCGTCCAGGGGCGAAGTGAGCAGTTCTTC
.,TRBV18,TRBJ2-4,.,CASSPVAKNIQYF,TGTGCCAGCTCACCCGTAGCCAAAAACATTCAGTACTTC
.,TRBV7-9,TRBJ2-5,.,CASSLYQGLETQYF,TGTGCCAGCAGCTTATATCAGGGTCTAGAGACCCAGTACTTC
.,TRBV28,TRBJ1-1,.,CASSLRSMGAFF,TGTGCCAGCAGTTTAAGGTCGATGGGAGCTTTCTTT
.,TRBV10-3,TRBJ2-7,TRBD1,CAISAGGHEQYF,TGTGCCATCTCGGCAGGGGGCCACGAGCAGTACTTC
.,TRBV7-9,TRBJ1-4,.,CASSQGITNEKLFF,TGTGCCAGCAGCCAGGGGATAACTAATGAAAAACTGTTTTTT
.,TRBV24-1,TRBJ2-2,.,CATGGTGELFF,TGTGCCACCGGGGGCACCGGGGAGCTGTTTTTT
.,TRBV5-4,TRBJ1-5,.,CASSLGMDQPQHF,TGTGCCAGCAGCTTGGGAATGGATCAGCCCCAGCATTTT
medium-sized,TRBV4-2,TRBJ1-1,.,CASSQDPGGGGTEAFF,TGTGCCAGCAGCCAAGATCCGGGGGGCGGTGGCACTGAAGCTTTCTTT
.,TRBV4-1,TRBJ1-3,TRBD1,CASSQWDRTGNTIYF,TGCGCCAGCAGCCAATGGGACAGGACTGGAAACACCATATATTTT
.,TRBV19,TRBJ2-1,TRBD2,CASSISPGLAGGSYNEQFF,TGTGCCAGTAGTATCTCCCCCGGACTAGCGGGAGGATCCTACAATGAGCAGTTCTTC
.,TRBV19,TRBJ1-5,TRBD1,CATGVGQFDQPQHF,TGTGCCACCGGGGTGGGACAGTTCGATCAGCCCCAGCATTTT
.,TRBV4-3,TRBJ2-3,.,CASSQDGFTDTQYF,TGCGCCAGCAGCCAAGATGGTTTCACAGATACGCAGTATTTT
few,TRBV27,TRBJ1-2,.,CASSLGRFGGYTF,TGTGCCAGCAGTTTAGGGAGATTTGGTGGCTACACCTTC
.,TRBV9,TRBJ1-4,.,CASSVSGANTNEKLFF,TGTGCCAGCAGCGTCTCAGGGGCAAATACTAATGAAAAACTGTTTTTT
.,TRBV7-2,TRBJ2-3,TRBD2,CASSLAPASGITDTQYF,TGTGCCAGCAGCTTAGCGCCGGCTAGCGGGATCACAGATACGCAGTATTTT
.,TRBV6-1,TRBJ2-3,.,CASSEGRQADTQYF,TGTGCCAGCAGTGAAGGGAGGCAGGCAGATACGCAGTATTTT
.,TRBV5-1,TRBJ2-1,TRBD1,CASSLRQGALNEQFF,TGCGCCAGCAGCTTGCGGCAGGGGGCGTTAAATGAGCAGTTCTTC
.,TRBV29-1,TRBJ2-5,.,CSVYQTGYQETQYF,TGCAGCGTATACCAGACAGGTTACCAAGAGACCCAGTACTTC
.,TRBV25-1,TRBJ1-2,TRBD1,CASSDGDRGFRYGYTF,TGTGCCAGCAGTGATGGGGACAGGGGTTTCCGCTATGGCTACACCTTC
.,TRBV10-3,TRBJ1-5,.,CAISDRDTNQPQHF,TGTGCCATCAGTGATCGAGACACCAATCAGCCCCAGCATTTT
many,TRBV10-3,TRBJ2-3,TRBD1,CAISESGTATDTQYF,TGTGCCATCAGTGAGTCCGGGACAGCCACAGATACGCAGTATTTT
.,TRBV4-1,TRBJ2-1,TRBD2,CASTSPSGTYNEQFF,TGCGCCAGCACCTCTCCTAGCGGAACCTACAATGAGCAGTTCTTC
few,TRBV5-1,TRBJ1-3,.,CASSLEGYSGNTIYF,TGCGCCAGCAGCTTGGAGGGGTACTCTGGAAACACCATATATTTT
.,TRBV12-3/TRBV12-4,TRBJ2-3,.,CASSPLGAQYF,TGTGCCAGCAGTCCCCTAGGGGCGCAGTATTTT
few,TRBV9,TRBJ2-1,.,CASSVLSGTYNEQFF,TGTGCCAGCAGCGTTTTGAGCGGAACCTACAATGAGCAGTTCTTC